This TCR beta chain was documented in a study of graft-versus-host responses after intestinal transplantation (dated by TCRdb to the early 2020s). In the study overall: Multivisceral, liver-intestinal, or isolated intestinal transplants were received by the recipients. Every recipient was given anti-thymocyte globulin induction, then maintenance tacrolimus and steroids for 2 to 3 years. Graft-versus-host and host-versus-graft alloreactive T cell clones were tracked in the graft, circulation and bone marrow after intestinal transplantation using bulk TCR-beta CDR3 sequencing. Alloreactive clones were identified by sequencing pre-transplant mixed lymphocyte reaction products and comparing these products with unstimulated pre-transplant donor and recipient T cells. The cohort enrolled some 23 intestinal transplant recipients, one of whom was a retransplant, and a few patients without pretransplant specimens were excluded. Donor T cell macrochimerism was defined as a peak of at least 4% donor T cells among recipient peripheral blood mononuclear cells. Rather than being sequenced by the commercial service, samples from three later patients were sequenced in-house on an Illumina MiSeq and processed with MiXCR. Overall study results and their limits: Early after transplant, declines in HvG clones were associated with peak levels of circulating GvH clones. Patients with donor T cell macrochimerism had high GvH to HvG T cell clonal ratios in their allografts. Conclusions were limited by the relatively low number and heterogeneity of intestinal transplant patients. GvH clones were detected in recipient bone marrow, and some appeared earlier in ileal mucosa or blood, consistent with an intestinal mucosal origin.

The library was built by means of the immunoSEQ multiplex PCR assay. Adaptive Biotechnologies carried out high-throughput TCR-beta CDR3 sequencing of genomic DNA for most patients. The study's processing was this. TCR sequencing data for over 15 patients were retrieved from Adaptive's ImmunoSEQ software; three other patients were processed with MiXCR and VDJtools. Because the origin of CDR3 nucleotide sequences shared between donor and recipient could not be assigned, those sequences were removed. To count as alloreactive, a clone needed at least 2-fold expansion over unstimulated cells and a minimum CFSE-low frequency of 0.002% (template counts) or 0.001% (read counts). Clones detected in sequenced pre-transplant spleen, lymph node, or MLR CFSE-low populations of the donor or recipient were defined as mappable. Cumulative frequency of alloreactive clones was calculated as a percentage of all sequences weighted by copy number. TCRdb carries this immuneACCESS record with in-frame sequences only. Its versions omit some clonotypes, under half of them owing to an unresolved V gene in the studies checked, with the rest unexplained. Clone size and V and J calls were adopted from that table, with D and trimming inferred from the DNA. The sample table lists some 15,000 clones, about 67% of them with a count of one. The ten biggest clones cover nearly 3.5% of the sample.

CDR1 MGHRA and CDR2 YSYEKL were looked up in the germline V gene. The CDR3 holds 15 amino acids from the cysteine to the phenylalanine. Left in the record is the CDR3 DNA by itself, 45 bases read in frame from the first base. For this chain, trimming is 5 bases at the V end and 8 bases at the J end, and the number of junction bases without a gene match is 9. Intraepithelial and lamina propria lymphocytes were isolated from graft specimens using dithiothreitol, EDTA incubations and collagenase D digestion. Bulk TCR-beta sequencing was performed on serial intestinal graft biopsy specimens collected as late as 600 days after transplant. As concerns this clone: The clone's antigen remains unknown. Base qualities are not provided; no much larger clone lies one nucleotide away.

This clonotype was obtained from a human patient who received an intestinal transplant, so some T cells may come from the graft donor. Sequenced here: ileum tissue, sampled 14 days after transplant. The chain is assembled from TRBV4-1 and TRBJ2-1; TRBD2 matches 10 bases in the middle. This receptor carries the CDR3 CASSSPGLASYEQFF. The DNA is as follows: TGCGCCAGCAGCTCCCCGGGACTAGCGTCCTATGAGCAGTTCTTC.